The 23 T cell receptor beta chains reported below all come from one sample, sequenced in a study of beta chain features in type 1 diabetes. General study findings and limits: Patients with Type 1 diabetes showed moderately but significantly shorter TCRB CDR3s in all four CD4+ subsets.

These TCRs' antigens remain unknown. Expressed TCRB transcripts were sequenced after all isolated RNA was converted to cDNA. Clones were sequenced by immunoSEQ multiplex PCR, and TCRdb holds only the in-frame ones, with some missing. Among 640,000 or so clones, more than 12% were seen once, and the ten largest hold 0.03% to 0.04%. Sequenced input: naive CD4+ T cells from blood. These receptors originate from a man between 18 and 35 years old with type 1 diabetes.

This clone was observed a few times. DNA for the CDR3: TGTGCCAGCAGCTTTGGGTGGCAACAACCCCAGCATTTT. Translated, it gives CASSFGWQQPQHF. The chain has TRBV5-6 and TRBJ1-5; D unclear. The CDR3 has 13 amino acids. Germline V gene sequence: CDR1 SGHDT, CDR2 YYEEEE. The V gene lost 2 bases and the J gene lost 10 bases, with 13 bases spanning the gap.

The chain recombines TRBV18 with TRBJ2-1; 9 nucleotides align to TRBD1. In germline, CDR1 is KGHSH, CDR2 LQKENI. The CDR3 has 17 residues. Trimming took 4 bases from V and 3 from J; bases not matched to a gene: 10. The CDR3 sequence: CASSLGRRDRDYNEQFF. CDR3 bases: TGTGCCAGCTCACTGGGCCGCCGGGACAGGGACTACAATGAGCAGTTCTTC.

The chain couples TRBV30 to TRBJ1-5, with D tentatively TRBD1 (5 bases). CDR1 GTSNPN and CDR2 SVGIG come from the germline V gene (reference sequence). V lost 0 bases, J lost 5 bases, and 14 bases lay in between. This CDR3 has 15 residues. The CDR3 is CAWSVLQGGDQPQHF. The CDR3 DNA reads TGTGCCTGGAGTGTCCTTCAGGGAGGGGATCAGCCCCAGCATTTT.

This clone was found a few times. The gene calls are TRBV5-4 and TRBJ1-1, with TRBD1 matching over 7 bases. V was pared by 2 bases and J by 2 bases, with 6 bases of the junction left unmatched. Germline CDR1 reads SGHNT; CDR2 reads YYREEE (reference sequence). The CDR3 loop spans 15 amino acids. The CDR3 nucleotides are TGTGCCAGCAGCTTTTTCGACAGGGCCAACACTGAAGCTTTCTTT. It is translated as CASSFFDRANTEAFF.

In nucleotides, the CDR3 is TGTGCCAGCAGCCTCCTGACAGGGGACAATCAGCCCCAGCATTTT. As protein: CASSLLTGDNQPQHF. The chain carries TRBV5-6 and TRBJ1-5, with TRBD1 matching 8 bases. V lost 4 bases and J lost 3; bases outside the gene matches: 6. The CDR3 totals 15 residues. The germline gives CDR1 SGHDT, CDR2 YYEEEE.

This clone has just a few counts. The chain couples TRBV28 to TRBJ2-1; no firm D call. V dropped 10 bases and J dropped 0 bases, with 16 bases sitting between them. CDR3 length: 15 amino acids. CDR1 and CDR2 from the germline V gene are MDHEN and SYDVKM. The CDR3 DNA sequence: TGTGCCACCTCAGGTGCGCCCCGCTCCTACAATGAGCAGTTCTTC. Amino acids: CATSGAPRSYNEQFF. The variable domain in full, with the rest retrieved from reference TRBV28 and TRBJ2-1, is DVKVTQSSRYLVKRTGEKVFLECVQDMDHENMFWYRQDPGLGLRLIYFSYDVKMKEKGDIPEGYSVSREKKERFSLILESASTNQTSMYLCATSGAPRSYNEQFFGPGTRLTVL.

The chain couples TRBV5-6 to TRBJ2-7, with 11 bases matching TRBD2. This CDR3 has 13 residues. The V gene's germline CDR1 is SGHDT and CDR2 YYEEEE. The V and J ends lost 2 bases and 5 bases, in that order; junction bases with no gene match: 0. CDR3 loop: CASSLLAGDEQYF. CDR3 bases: TGTGCCAGCAGCTTACTAGCGGGAGACGAGCAGTACTTC.

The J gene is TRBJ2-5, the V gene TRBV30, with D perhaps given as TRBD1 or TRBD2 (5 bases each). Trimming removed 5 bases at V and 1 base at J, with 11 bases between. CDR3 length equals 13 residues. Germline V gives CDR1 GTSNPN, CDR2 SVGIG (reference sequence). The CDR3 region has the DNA TGTGCCTGGGGCCGGGGCGGCCAAGAGACCCAGTACTTC. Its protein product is CAWGRGGQETQYF.

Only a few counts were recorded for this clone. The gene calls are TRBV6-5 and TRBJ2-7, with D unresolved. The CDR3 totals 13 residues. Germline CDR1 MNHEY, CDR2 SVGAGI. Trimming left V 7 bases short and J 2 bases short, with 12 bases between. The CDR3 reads CASTLGLAYEQYF. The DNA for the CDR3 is TGTGCCAGCACCCTAGGGCTAGCCTACGAGCAGTACTTC.

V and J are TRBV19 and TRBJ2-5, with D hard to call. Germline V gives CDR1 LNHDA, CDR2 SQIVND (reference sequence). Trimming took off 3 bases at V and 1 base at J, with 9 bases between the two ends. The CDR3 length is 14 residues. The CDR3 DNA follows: TGTGCCAGTAGTATGTTGGGGTTCCAAGAGACCCAGTACTTC. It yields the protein CASSMLGFQETQYF. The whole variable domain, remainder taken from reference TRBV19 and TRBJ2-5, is DGGITQSPKYLFRKEGQNVTLSCEQNLNHDAMYWYRQDPGQGLRLIYYSQIVNDFQKGDIAEGYSVSREKKESFPLTVTSAQKNPTAFYLCASSMLGFQETQYFGPGTRLLVL.

CDR3 nucleotide sequence: TGTGCCAGCAGCGTAGGGACATTGGGGACTGAAGCTTTCTTT. Translation gives CASSVGTLGTEAFF. The chain joins TRBV9 to TRBJ1-1, with D maybe TRBD1 (5 bases). This CDR3 has 14 amino acids. Between the trimmed V and J ends, which lost 0 bases and 5 bases, there was a span of 11 bases. CDR1 is SGDLS, CDR2 YYNGEE, per germline.

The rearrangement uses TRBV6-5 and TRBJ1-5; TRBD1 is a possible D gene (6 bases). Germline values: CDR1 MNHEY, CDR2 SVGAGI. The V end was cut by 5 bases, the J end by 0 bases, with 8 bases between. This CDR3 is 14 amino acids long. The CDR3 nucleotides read TGTGCCAGCAGTACCAGGGGTAGCAATCAGCCCCAGCATTTT. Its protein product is CASSTRGSNQPQHF.

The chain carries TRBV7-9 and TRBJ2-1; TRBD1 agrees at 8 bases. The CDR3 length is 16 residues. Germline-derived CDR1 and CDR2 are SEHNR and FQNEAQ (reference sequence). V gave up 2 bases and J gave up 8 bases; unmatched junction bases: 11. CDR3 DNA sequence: TGTGCCAGCAGCTTATATTTGACAGGGGACGACGATGAGCAGTTCTTC. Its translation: CASSLYLTGDDDEQFF. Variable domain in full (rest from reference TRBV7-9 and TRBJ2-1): DTGVSQNPRHKITKRGQNVTFRCDPISEHNRLYWYRQTLGQGPEFLTYFQNEAQLEKSRLLSDRFSAERPKGSFSTLEIQRTEQGDSAMYLCASSLYLTGDDDEQFFGPGTRLTVL.

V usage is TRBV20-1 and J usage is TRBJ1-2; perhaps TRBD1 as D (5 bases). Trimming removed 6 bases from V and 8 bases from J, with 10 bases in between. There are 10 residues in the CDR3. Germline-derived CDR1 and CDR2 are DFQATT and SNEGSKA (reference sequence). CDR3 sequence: CSARDFGYTF. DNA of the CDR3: TGCAGTGCCCGGGACTTCGGCTACACCTTC.

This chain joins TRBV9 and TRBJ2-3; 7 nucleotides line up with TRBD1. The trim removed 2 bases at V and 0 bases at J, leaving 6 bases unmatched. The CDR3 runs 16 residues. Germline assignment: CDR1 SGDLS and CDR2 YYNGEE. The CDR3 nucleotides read TGTGCCAGCAGCGTCCGCGACAGGGCTAGCACAGATACGCAGTATTTT. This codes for CASSVRDRASTDTQYF.

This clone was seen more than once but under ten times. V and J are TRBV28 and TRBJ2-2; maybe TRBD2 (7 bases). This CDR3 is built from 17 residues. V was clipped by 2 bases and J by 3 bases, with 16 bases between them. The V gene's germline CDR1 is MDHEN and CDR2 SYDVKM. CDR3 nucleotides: TGTGCCAGCAGTTTAGCTGGCGGGGGCCCCTACACCGGGGAGCTGTTTTTT. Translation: CASSLAGGGPYTGELFF.

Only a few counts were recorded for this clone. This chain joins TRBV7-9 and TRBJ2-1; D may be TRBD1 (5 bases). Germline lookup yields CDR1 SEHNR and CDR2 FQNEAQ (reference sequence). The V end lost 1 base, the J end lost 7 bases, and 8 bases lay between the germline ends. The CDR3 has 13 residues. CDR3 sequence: CASSLGAGNEQFF. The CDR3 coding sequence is TGTGCCAGCAGCTTAGGTGCAGGGAATGAGCAGTTCTTC. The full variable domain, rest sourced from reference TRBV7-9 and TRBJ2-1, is DTGVSQNPRHKITKRGQNVTFRCDPISEHNRLYWYRQTLGQGPEFLTYFQNEAQLEKSRLLSDRFSAERPKGSFSTLEIQRTEQGDSAMYLCASSLGAGNEQFFGPGTRLTVL.

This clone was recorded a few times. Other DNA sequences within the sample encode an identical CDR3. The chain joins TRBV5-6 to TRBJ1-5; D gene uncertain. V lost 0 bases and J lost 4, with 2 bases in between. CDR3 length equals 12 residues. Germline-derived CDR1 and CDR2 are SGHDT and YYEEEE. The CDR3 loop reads CASSLGNQPQHF. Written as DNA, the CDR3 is TGTGCCAGCAGCTTGGGGAATCAGCCCCAGCATTTT.

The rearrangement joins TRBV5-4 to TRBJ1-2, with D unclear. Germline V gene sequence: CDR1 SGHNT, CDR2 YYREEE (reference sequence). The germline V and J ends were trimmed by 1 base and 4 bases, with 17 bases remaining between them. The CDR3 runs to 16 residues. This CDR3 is CASSLSTGQAVYGYTF. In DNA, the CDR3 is TGTGCCAGCAGCTTGTCCACCGGGCAGGCCGTCTATGGCTACACCTTC.

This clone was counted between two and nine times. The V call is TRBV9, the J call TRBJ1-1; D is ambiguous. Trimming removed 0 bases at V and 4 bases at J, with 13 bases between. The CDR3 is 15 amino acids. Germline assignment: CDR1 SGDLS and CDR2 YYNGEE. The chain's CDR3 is CASSVDAGKATEAFF. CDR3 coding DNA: TGTGCCAGCAGCGTAGATGCGGGGAAGGCCACTGAAGCTTTCTTT.

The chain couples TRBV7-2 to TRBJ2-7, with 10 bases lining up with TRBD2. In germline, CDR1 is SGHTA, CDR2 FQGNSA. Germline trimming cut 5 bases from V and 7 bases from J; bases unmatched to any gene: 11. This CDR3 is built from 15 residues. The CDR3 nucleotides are TGTGCCAGCAGCGGCAGACTAGCGGGCCACCCGGAGCAGTACTTC. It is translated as CASSGRLAGHPEQYF.

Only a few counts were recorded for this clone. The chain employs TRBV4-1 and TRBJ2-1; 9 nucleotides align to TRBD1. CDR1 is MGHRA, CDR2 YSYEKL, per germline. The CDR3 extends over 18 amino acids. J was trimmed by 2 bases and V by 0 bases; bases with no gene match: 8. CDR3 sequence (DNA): TGCGCCAGCAGCCAAGATCAGGGACAGGGCCCCACCTACAATGAGCAGTTCTTC. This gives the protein CASSQDQGQGPTYNEQFF.

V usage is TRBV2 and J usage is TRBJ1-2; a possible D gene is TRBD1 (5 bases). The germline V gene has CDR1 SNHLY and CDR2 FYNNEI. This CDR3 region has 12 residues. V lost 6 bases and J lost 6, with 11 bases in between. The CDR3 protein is CASSPDRDGYTF. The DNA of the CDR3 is TGTGCCAGCAGCCCAGACAGAGATGGCTACACCTTC.